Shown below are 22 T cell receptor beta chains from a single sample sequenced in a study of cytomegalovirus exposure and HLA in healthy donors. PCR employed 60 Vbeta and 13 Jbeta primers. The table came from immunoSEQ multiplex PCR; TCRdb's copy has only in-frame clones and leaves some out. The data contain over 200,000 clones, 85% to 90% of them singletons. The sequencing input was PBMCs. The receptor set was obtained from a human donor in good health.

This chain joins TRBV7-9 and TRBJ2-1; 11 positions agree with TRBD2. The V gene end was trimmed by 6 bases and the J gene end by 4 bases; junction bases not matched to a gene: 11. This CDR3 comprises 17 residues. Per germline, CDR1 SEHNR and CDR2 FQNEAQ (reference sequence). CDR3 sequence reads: CASRPTGGTSGYNEQFF. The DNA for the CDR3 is TGTGCCAGCAGACCTACCGGCGGGACTAGCGGTTACAATGAGCAGTTCTTC.

The CDR3 loop is CAWGGGRGQYF. CDR3 DNA sequence: TGTGCCTGGGGCGGGGGGCGCGGGCAGTACTTC. The rearrangement uses TRBV30 and TRBJ2-5; 8 bases are shared with TRBD2. This CDR3 spans 11 amino acids. Trimming cost V 5 bases and J 11 bases; bases outside gene matches: 7. Per germline, CDR1 GTSNPN and CDR2 SVGIG (reference sequence).

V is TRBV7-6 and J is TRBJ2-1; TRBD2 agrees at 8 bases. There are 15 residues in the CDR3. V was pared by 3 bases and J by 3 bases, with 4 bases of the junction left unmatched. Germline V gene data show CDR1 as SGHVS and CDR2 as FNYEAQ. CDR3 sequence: CASSFGSGIYNEQFF. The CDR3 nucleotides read TGTGCCAGCAGCTTCGGTAGCGGGATCTACAATGAGCAGTTCTTC.

The CDR3 DNA is TGTGCCAGCAGCTTAGTGACGGGACAGGGGTACGAATACGAGCAGTACTTC. Translated: CASSLVTGQGYEYEQYF. The chain combines TRBV7-8 with TRBJ2-7, with 10 nucleotides matching TRBD1. Germline V CDR1 and CDR2: SGHVS, FQNEAQ. The CDR3 totals 17 residues. V trimming: 1 base; J trimming: 4 bases; junction bases outside the gene matches: 10. Full variable domain (outside the CDR3, taken from reference TRBV7-8 and TRBJ2-7): GAGVSQSPRYKVAKRGQDVALRCDPISGHVSLFWYQQALGQGPEFLTYFQNEAQLDKSGLPSDRFFAERPEGSVSTLKIQRTQQEDSAVYLCASSLVTGQGYEYEQYFGPGTRLTVT.

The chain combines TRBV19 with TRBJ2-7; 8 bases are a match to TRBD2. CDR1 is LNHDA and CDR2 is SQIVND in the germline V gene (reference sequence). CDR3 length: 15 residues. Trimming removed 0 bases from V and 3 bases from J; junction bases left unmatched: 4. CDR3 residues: CASSIEGSGSYEQYF. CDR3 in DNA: TGTGCCAGTAGTATAGAAGGGAGCGGGAGCTACGAGCAGTACTTC.

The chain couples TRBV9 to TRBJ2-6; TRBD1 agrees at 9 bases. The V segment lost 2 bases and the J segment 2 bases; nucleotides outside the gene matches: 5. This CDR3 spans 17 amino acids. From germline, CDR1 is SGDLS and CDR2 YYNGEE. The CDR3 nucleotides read TGTGCCAGCAGCGTGGGACAGGGAGTGGCTGGGGCCAACGTCCTGACTTTC. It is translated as CASSVGQGVAGANVLTF.

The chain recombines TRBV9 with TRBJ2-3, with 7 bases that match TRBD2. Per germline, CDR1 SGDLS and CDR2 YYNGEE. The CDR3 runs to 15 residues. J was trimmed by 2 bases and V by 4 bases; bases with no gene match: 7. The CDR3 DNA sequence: TGTGCCAGCAGCTTCAGCGGGACCCACACAGATACGCAGTATTTT. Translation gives CASSFSGTHTDTQYF.

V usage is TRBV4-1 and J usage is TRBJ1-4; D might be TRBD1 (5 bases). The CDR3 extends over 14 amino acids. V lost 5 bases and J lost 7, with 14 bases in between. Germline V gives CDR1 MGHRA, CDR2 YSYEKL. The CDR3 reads CASSSVNGGEKLFF. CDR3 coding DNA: TGCGCCAGCAGCTCGGTGAACGGGGGTGAAAAACTGTTTTTT.

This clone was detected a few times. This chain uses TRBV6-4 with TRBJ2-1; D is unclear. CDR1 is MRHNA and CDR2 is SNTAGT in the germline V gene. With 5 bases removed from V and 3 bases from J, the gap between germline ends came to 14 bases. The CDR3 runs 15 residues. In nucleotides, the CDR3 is TGTGCCAGCAGTTCCCTGGCGGCCCGCTACAATGAGCAGTTCTTC. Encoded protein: CASSSLAARYNEQFF.

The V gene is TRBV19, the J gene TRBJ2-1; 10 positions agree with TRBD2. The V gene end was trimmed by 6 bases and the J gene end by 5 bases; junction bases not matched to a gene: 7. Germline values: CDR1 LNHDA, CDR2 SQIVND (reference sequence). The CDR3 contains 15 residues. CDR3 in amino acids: CASSWSGRADNEQFF. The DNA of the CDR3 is TGTGCCAGTAGCTGGAGCGGGAGGGCGGACAATGAGCAGTTCTTC.

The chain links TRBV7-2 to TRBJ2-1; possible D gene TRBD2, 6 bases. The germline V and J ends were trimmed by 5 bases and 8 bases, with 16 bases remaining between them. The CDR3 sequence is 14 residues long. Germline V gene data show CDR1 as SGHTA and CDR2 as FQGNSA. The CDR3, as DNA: TGTGCCAGCAGCCGCCGGCGAGGCGGGGATGAGCAGTTCTTC. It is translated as CASSRRRGGDEQFF.

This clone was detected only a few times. Here the CDR3 reads CASSLGQGSGANVLTF. The DNA for the CDR3 is TGCGCCAGCAGCTTGGGACAGGGGTCTGGGGCCAACGTCCTGACTTTC. The V and J genes are TRBV5-1 and TRBJ2-6; 8 bases align to TRBD1. The CDR3 loop spans 16 amino acids. Germline values: CDR1 SGHRS, CDR2 YFSETQ. The J segment lost 1 base and the V segment lost 0 bases, leaving 0 bases of the junction unmatched.

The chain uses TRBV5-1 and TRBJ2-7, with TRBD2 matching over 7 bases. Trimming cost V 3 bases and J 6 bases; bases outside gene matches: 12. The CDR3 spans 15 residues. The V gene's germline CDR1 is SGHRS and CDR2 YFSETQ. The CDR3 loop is CASSWRGGSRGEQYF. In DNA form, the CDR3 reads TGCGCCAGCAGCTGGAGGGGCGGGAGTCGGGGCGAGCAGTACTTC. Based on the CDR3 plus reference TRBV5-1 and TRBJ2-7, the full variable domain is KAGVTQTPRYLIKTRGQQVTLSCSPISGHRSVSWYQQTPGQGLQFLFEYFSETQRNKGNFPGRFSGRQFSNSRSEMNVSTLELGDSALYLCASSWRGGSRGEQYFGPGTRLTVT.

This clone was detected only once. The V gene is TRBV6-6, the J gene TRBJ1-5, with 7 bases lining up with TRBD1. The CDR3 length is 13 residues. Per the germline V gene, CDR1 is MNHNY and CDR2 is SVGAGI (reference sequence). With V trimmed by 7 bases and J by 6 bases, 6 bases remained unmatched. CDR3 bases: TGTGCCAGCACCGACAGGGTAGGTCAGCCCCAGCATTTT. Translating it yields CASTDRVGQPQHF.

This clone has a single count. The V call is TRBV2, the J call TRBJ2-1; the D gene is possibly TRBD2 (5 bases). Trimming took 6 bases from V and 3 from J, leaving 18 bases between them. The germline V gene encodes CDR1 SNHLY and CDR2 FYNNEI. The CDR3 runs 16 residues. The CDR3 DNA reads TGTGCCAGCAGGAGGAAATTAGCGAGCTACTACAATGAGCAGTTCTTC. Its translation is CASRRKLASYYNEQFF.

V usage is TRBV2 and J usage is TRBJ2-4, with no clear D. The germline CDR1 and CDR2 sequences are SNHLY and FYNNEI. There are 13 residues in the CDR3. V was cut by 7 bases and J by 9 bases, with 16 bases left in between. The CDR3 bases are TGTGCCAGCAACTGGAACCCCTCGGGCATTCAGTACTTC. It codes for CASNWNPSGIQYF.

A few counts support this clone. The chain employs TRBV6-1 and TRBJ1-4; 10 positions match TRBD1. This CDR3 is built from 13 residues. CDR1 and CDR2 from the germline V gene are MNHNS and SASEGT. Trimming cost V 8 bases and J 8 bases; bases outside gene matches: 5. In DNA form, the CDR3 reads TGTGCCAGCCGGACAGGGGGTTTCGAAAAACTGTTTTTT. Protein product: CASRTGGFEKLFF.

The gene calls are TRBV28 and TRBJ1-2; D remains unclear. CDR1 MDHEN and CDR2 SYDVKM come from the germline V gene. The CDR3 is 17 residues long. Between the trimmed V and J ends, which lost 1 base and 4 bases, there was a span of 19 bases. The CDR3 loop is CASSLFELRTAGYGYTF. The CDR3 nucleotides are TGTGCCAGCAGTTTATTTGAGTTGCGCACAGCGGGCTATGGCTACACCTTC.

The CDR3 DNA is TGTGCCAGCAGTTACCCTAGGGGCGGCATCTACGAGCAGTACTTC. Its translation: CASSYPRGGIYEQYF. The chain combines TRBV6-5 with TRBJ2-5; D perhaps matches TRBD1 (5 bases). With the DNA end fitting TRBJ2-7 better, the J assignment may be wrong. Germline CDR1 is MNHEY and CDR2 is SVGAGI. The CDR3 is 15 amino acids.

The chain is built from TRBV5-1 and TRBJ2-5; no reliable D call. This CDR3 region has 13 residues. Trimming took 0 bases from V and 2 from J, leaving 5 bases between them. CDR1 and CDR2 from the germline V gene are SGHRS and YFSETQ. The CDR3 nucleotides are TGCGCCAGCAGCTTGGGGCGGCAAGAGACCCAGTACTTC. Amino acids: CASSLGRQETQYF.

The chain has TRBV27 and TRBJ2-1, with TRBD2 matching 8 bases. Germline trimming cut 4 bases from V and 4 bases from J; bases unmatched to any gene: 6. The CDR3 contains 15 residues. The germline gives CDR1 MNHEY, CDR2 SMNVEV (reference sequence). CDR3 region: CASSSAPSGYNEQFF. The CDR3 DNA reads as TGTGCCAGCAGTTCCGCCCCTAGCGGGTACAATGAGCAGTTCTTC.

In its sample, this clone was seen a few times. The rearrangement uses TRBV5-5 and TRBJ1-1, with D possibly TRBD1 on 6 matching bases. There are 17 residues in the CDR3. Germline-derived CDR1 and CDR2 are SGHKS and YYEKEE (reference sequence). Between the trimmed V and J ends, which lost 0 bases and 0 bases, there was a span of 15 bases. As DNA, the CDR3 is TGTGCCAGCAGCTTGGTTCTCAGGGGTCGCATGAACACTGAAGCTTTCTTT. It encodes CASSLVLRGRMNTEAFF. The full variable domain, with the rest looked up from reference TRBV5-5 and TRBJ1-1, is DAGVTQSPTHLIKTRGQQVTLRCSPISGHKSVSWYQQVLGQGPQFIFQYYEKEERGRGNFPDRFSARQFPNYSSELNVNALLLGDSALYLCASSLVLRGRMNTEAFFGQGTRLTVV.